What follows describes a single T cell receptor (beta chain). The sample comes from a study of Ad26.COV2.S vaccination and SARS-CoV-2 variants. Assay used: immunoSEQ multiplex PCR; TCRdb lists only in-frame clones, some missing. The data contain 510,000 or so clones, roughly 87% of them seen just once; the ten biggest clones take up 10% to 15%. The sample's treatment: roughly 20 received Ad26.COV2.S at low or high dose, single or two shots; 5 received placebo; per-sample allocation not given. Sampling occurred on day 63 after the first vaccine or placebo injection. The specimen was peripheral blood, collected in a trial of Ad26.COV2.S vaccine versus placebo. The origin of this receptor is a person between 18 and 65 years old who received the Ad26.COV2.S COVID-19 vaccine or a placebo.

The CDR3 loop reads CASSLDFGTSVTYEQYF. DNA for the CDR3: TGTGCCAGCAGCTTAGATTTCGGGACTAGCGTGACCTACGAGCAGTACTTC. The chain combines TRBV11-2 with TRBJ2-7, with 10 bases that match TRBD2. There are 17 residues in the CDR3. From germline, CDR1 is SGHAT and CDR2 FQNNGV. V trimming: 0 bases; J trimming: 2 bases; junction bases outside the gene matches: 7.